The source of this TCR beta chain is a study of read filtering for tumor transcriptome and immune sequencing. Study in general: Patients were 17 male and some 15 female, mean age 65.9 years, range roughly 45 to 85.

Whole-study findings and limits: Even smaller IR-seq throughput identified most shared clonotypes. About 81.9% of IR-seq clonotypes had a single read, yet these held around 4% of reads.

The CDR3 covers 14 residues. CDR1 LGHNA and CDR2 YNFKEQ come from the germline V gene. Molecular barcoded adaptors covering alpha/delta and beta/gamma chains were used on 400 to 450 ng RNA. Using its own MiXCR run on the reads, TCRdb lists one record per CDR3 protein. The sample yields 94,000 or so distinct CDR3 sequences, roughly an eighth seen once. Regarding this clonotype: Its antigen remains unidentified. A junction end diverges from the germline sequence, so it may reflect a read error.

This sequence originates from a donor aged 40 or over with multiple myeloma. The sequenced sample was a population of CD138-negative cells sorted from bone marrow. This chain uses TRBV4-2 with TRBJ2-1; D not resolved. CDR3 sequence reads: CASSPNGAANGQFF. CDR3 nucleotide sequence: TGTGCCAGCAGCCCAAATGGAGCCGCGAATGGGCAGTTCTTC.